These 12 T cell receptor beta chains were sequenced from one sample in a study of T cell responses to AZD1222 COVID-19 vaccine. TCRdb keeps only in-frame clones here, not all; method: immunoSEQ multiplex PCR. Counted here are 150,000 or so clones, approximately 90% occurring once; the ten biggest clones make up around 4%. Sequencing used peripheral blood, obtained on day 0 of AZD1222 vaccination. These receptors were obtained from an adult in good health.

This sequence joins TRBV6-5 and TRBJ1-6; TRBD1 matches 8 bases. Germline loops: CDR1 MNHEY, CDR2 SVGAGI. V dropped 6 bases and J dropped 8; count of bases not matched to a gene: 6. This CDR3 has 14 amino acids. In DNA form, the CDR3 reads TGTGCCAGCAGACGGACAGGGACAGATTCACCCCTCCACTTT. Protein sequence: CASRRTGTDSPLHF.

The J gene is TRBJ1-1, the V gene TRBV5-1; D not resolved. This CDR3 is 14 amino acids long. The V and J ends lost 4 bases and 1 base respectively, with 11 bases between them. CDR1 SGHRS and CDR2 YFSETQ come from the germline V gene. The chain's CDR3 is CASSGGYQNTEAFF. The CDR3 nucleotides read TGCGCCAGCAGCGGAGGGTACCAGAACACTGAAGCTTTCTTT.

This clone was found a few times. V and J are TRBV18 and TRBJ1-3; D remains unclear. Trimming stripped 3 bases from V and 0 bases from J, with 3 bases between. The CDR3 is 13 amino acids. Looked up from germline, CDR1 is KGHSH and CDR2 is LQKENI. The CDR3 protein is CASSPDSGNTIYF. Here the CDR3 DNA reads TGTGCCAGCTCACCGGACTCTGGAAACACCATATATTTT.

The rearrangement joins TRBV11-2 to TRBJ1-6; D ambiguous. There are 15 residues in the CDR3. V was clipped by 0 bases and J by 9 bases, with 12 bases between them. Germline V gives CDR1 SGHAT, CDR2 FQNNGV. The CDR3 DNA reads TGTGCCAGCAGCTTAGAAGGCAGGAGCTTTTCACCCCTCCACTTT. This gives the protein CASSLEGRSFSPLHF.

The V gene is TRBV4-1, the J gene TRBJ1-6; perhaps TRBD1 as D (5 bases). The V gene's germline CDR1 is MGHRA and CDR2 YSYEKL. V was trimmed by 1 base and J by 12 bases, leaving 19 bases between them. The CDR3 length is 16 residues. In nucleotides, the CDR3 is TGCGCCAGCAGCCAAGTGGGACCCCTGATTCCGGAACCCCTCCACTTT. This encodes CASSQVGPLIPEPLHF.

This CDR3 reads CASSREGAASNEQFF. CDR3 DNA sequence: TGTGCCAGCAGCCGTGAGGGGGCAGCAAGCAATGAGCAGTTCTTC. The chain has TRBV13 and TRBJ2-1, with TRBD1 identical over 7 bases. V shed 5 bases and J 6 bases; nucleotides not matched to a gene: 10. This CDR3 has 15 amino acids. The germline V gene has CDR1 PRHDT and CDR2 FYEKMQ (reference sequence).

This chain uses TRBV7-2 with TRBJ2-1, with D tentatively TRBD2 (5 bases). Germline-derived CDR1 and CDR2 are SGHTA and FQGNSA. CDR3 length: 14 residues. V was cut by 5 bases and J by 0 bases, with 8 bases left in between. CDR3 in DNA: TGTGCCAGCAGCCCTCTAGCCTCCTACAATGAGCAGTTCTTC. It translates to CASSPLASYNEQFF.

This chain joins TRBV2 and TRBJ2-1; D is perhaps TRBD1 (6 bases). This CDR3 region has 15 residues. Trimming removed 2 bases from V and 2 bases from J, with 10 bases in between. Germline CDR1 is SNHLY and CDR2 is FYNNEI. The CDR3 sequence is CASSEKQGTYNEQFF. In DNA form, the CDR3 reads TGTGCCAGCAGTGAAAAACAGGGTACCTACAATGAGCAGTTCTTC. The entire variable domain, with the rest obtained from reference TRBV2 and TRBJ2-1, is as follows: EPEVTQTPSHQVTQMGQEVILRCVPISNHLYFYWYRQILGQKVEFLVSFYNNEISEKSEIFDDQFSVERPDGSNFTLKIRSTKLEDSAMYFCASSEKQGTYNEQFFGPGTRLTVL.

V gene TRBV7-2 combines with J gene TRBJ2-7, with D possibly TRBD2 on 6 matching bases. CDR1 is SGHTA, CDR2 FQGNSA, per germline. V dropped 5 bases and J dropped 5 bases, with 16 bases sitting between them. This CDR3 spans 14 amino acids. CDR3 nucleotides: TGTGCCAGCAGCGCACGACTAGGAGGGAACGAGCAGTACTTC. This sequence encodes CASSARLGGNEQYF.

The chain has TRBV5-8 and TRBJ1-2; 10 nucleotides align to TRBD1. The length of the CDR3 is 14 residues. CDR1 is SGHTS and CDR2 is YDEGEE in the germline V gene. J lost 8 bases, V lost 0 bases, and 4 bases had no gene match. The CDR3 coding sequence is TGTGCCAGCAGCTTGGGACAGGGGGCGTGGGGCTACACCTTC. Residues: CASSLGQGAWGYTF. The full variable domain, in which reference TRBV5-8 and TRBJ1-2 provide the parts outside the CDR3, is EAGVTQSPTHLIKTRGQQATLRCSPISGHTSVYWYQQALGLGLQFLLWYDEGEERNRGNFPPRFSGRQFPNYSSELNVNALELEDSALYLCASSLGQGAWGYTFGSGTRLTVV.

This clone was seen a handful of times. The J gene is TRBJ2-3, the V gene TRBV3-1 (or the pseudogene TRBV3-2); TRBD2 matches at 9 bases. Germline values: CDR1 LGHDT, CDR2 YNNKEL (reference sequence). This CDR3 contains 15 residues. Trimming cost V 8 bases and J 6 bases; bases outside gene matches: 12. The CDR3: CASAPGLAAWDTQYF. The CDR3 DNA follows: TGTGCCAGCGCCCCGGGACTAGCTGCATGGGATACGCAGTATTTT.

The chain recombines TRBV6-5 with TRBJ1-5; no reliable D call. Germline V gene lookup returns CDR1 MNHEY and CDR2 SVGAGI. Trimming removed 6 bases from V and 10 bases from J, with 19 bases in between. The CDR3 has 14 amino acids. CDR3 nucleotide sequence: TGTGCCAGCAGCGACACAGTCCCAGCGCCTCCCCAGCATTTT. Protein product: CASSDTVPAPPQHF.